The 27 T cell receptor beta chains below come from one sample, sequenced in a study of blood T cell repertoires in COVID-19. TCRdb keeps only in-frame clones here, not all; method: immunoSEQ multiplex PCR. The sample yields more than 200,000 clones, 83% seen once. Sequenced sample: peripheral blood. The receptors originated from a woman aged 35 to 49 with active or convalescent COVID-19.

V and J are TRBV3-1 (or the pseudogene TRBV3-2) and TRBJ1-2, with D possibly being TRBD1 (5 bases). Deletions cut 1 base from V and 8 bases from J, with 8 bases between. CDR3 length equals 12 residues. Per germline, CDR1 LGHDT and CDR2 YNNKEL (reference sequence). CDR3 sequence (DNA): TGTGCCAGCAGCCAAGTAAAGGGGGGCTACACCTTC. Protein: CASSQVKGGYTF.

The sample holds one count of this clone. The chain employs TRBV13 and TRBJ2-7; no reliable D call. Per germline, CDR1 PRHDT and CDR2 FYEKMQ (reference sequence). The CDR3 has 12 residues. The V end was cut by 5 bases, the J end by 6 bases, with 11 bases between. The CDR3 nucleotides read TGTGCCAGCAGCATTGCCCCCAGCGAGCAGTACTTC. Protein: CASSIAPSEQYF.

This chain uses TRBV5-1 with TRBJ2-1, with a tentative D call TRBD2 (5 bases). Germline CDR1 is SGHRS and CDR2 is YFSETQ. This CDR3 comprises 15 residues. The V end was cut by 0 bases, the J end by 5 bases, with 12 bases between. CDR3 protein: CASSLVGRDDNEQFF. The CDR3 bases are TGCGCCAGCAGCTTGGTGGGTCGGGATGACAATGAGCAGTTCTTC.

The rearrangement links TRBV5-8 to TRBJ2-7, with D possibly matching TRBD1 (7 bases). V shed 5 bases and J shed 5 bases, with 17 bases lying between them. The length of the CDR3 is 14 residues. The germline V gene has CDR1 SGHTS and CDR2 YDEGEE. This CDR3 reads CASSLDREEDEQYF. CDR3 nucleotides: TGTGCCAGCAGTCTAGACAGGGAGGAAGACGAGCAGTACTTC.

In nucleotides, the CDR3 is TGTGCCACCAGTGACAACCCGGGGCAGGGGGCTCTGGAGACCCAGTACTTC. Its translation: CATSDNPGQGALETQYF. V and J are TRBV24-1 and TRBJ2-5, with 8 positions matching TRBD1. J gave up 5 bases and V 4 bases, and 14 bases lay outside the gene matches. Germline loops: CDR1 KGHDR, CDR2 SFDVKD. The CDR3 consists of 17 residues.

The V call is TRBV6-6, the J call TRBJ1-5; the D is unclear. Trimming stripped 6 bases from V and 10 bases from J, with 13 bases between. The CDR3 spans 12 residues. Germline V lookup: CDR1 MNHNY, CDR2 SVGAGI (reference sequence). The CDR3 DNA sequence: TGTGCCAGCAGACAATTAGGAGGACCCCAGCATTTT. Protein product: CASRQLGGPQHF.

The chain couples TRBV28 to TRBJ1-2, with 8 bases matching TRBD1. From germline, CDR1 is MDHEN and CDR2 SYDVKM. V shed 6 bases, J shed 4 bases, and the junction held 10 bases outside the gene matches. The CDR3 has 15 amino acids. CDR3 region: CASSPRTGRIYGYTF. Here the CDR3 DNA reads TGTGCCAGCAGCCCTAGGACAGGGAGGATCTATGGCTACACCTTC.

This clone was detected a few times. This chain links TRBV5-3 with TRBJ1-4, with a possible D match to TRBD1 (5 bases). TRBV5-3 is classed as an ORF, of uncertain function. V was shortened by 4 bases and J by 5 bases, with 12 bases between the two germline ends. This CDR3 comprises 14 residues. CDR3 bases: TGTGCCAGAAGCACGGGACGGGAGAATGAAAAACTGTTTTTT. This sequence encodes CARSTGRENEKLFF.

This clone has a single count. This rearrangement joins TRBV6-5 to TRBJ1-2, with 8 nucleotides matching TRBD1. This CDR3 region has 15 residues. The V and J ends lost 7 bases and 2 bases, in that order; junction bases with no gene match: 9. CDR1 is MNHEY, CDR2 SVGAGI, per germline. The CDR3 DNA sequence: TGTGCCAGCACGGCAAGGACAGGGACGAACTATGGCTACACCTTC. It encodes CASTARTGTNYGYTF.

The genes are TRBV30 and TRBJ1-5, with D hard to call. From germline, CDR1 is GTSNPN and CDR2 SVGIG (reference sequence). V was clipped by 6 bases and J by 0 bases, with 12 bases between them. The CDR3 loop spans 14 amino acids. The CDR3 is CACSPDYSNQPQHF. CDR3 coding DNA: TGTGCCTGCTCCCCAGATTATAGCAATCAGCCCCAGCATTTT.

V gene TRBV23-1 combines with J gene TRBJ1-5; 8 nucleotides match TRBD1. TRBV23-1 has ORF status, its function being uncertain. The CDR3 runs 15 residues. Losses at the gene ends were 2 bases for V and 7 bases for J; bases not matched to a gene: 7. The CDR3 bases are TGCGCCAGCAGTCAAGCCCGGACAGGGTGGCAGCCCCAGCATTTT. Translated: CASSQARTGWQPQHF.

The gene calls are TRBV11-3 and TRBJ2-3, with a weak D call TRBD1 (6 bases). CDR1 and CDR2 (germline): SGHNT, YENEEA. Between the trimmed V and J ends, which lost 5 bases and 6 bases, there was a span of 12 bases. The CDR3 runs 13 residues. The CDR3 coding sequence is TGTGCCAGCAGCCGTATACAGGGTGATACGCAGTATTTT. Translating it yields CASSRIQGDTQYF.

The chain recombines TRBV9 with TRBJ1-6, with 9 bases fitting TRBD1. Germline loops: CDR1 SGDLS, CDR2 YYNGEE. The CDR3 contains 17 residues. V lost 0 bases to trimming and J lost 6 bases; unmatched junction nucleotides: 7. In nucleotides, the CDR3 is TGTGCCAGCAGCGTAGCTACAGGGGGCAACATTAATTCACCCCTCCACTTT. The encoded protein is CASSVATGGNINSPLHF.

The J gene is TRBJ2-2, the V gene TRBV4-3, with a tentative D call TRBD1 (6 bases). V was clipped by 0 bases and J by 9 bases, with 8 bases between them. The CDR3 contains 13 residues. Germline-derived CDR1 and CDR2 are LGHNA and YSLEER. The CDR3 bases are TGCGCCAGCAGCCAAGACAGGGACAGGGAGCTGTTTTTT. It translates to CASSQDRDRELFF.

The V call is TRBV19, the J call TRBJ1-2; maybe TRBD1 (6 bases). There are 14 residues in the CDR3. The V gene lost 1 base and the J gene lost 4 bases, with 10 bases spanning the gap. Looked up from germline, CDR1 is LNHDA and CDR2 is SQIVND (reference sequence). CDR3 DNA sequence: TGTGCCAGTAGTATAGGGACAGAGACCTATGGCTACACCTTC. It is translated as CASSIGTETYGYTF.

The chain uses TRBV7-9 and TRBJ2-3, with D maybe TRBD2 (7 bases). The CDR3 loop spans 15 amino acids. The germline V and J ends were trimmed by 0 bases and 3 bases, with 10 bases remaining between them. Germline V CDR1 and CDR2: SEHNR, FQNEAQ (reference sequence). CDR3 DNA sequence: TGTGCCAGCAGCTTAGCGGGGGGGCCGACAGATACGCAGTATTTT. This encodes CASSLAGGPTDTQYF.

CDR3 sequence: CASSNPGWVEQYF. The DNA of the CDR3 is TGTGCCAGTTCCAACCCGGGGTGGGTCGAGCAGTACTTC. The genes are TRBV6-5 and TRBJ2-7; D is possibly TRBD2 (5 bases). V was trimmed by 9 bases and J by 6 bases, leaving 18 bases between them. The germline gives CDR1 MNHEY, CDR2 SVGAGI. This CDR3 contains 13 residues.

This rearrangement joins TRBV2 to TRBJ2-1, with D maybe TRBD2 (6 bases). The CDR3 totals 15 residues. V lost 9 bases and J 5 bases, leaving 20 bases between the germline ends. Germline assignment: CDR1 SNHLY and CDR2 FYNNEI. CDR3 amino acids: CASRIGRGMDNEQFF. The CDR3 DNA sequence: TGTGCCAGTCGAATCGGGCGGGGAATGGACAATGAGCAGTTCTTC.

The CDR3 region has the DNA TGTGCCAGCAGCTCACCTTCAGGGGTAGGCGAGCAGTACTTC. Translated: CASSSPSGVGEQYF. The chain combines TRBV7-2 with TRBJ2-7; TRBD1 might be the D (6 bases). Per germline, CDR1 SGHTA and CDR2 FQGNSA. The CDR3 is 14 amino acids. With 4 bases removed from V and 6 bases from J, the gap between germline ends came to 16 bases. Complete variable domain (other parts from reference TRBV7-2 and TRBJ2-7): GAGVSQSPSNKVTEKGKDVELRCDPISGHTALYWYRQSLGQGLEFLIYFQGNSAPDKSGLPSDRFSAERTGGSVSTLTIQRTQQEDSAVYLCASSSPSGVGEQYFGPGTRLTVT.

The chain links TRBV19 to TRBJ2-6; 8 bases match TRBD2. The V segment lost 7 bases and the J segment 0 bases; nucleotides outside the gene matches: 8. Germline CDR1 and CDR2: LNHDA and SQIVND (reference sequence). The CDR3 contains 17 residues. For the CDR3, the DNA is TGTGCCAGTACCCCGGGGGGGGGTGGCTCTGGGGCCAACGTCCTGACTTTC. It encodes CASTPGGGGSGANVLTF.

The rearrangement joins TRBV6-4 to TRBJ2-2; 13 bases match TRBD2. CDR1 is MRHNA, CDR2 SNTAGT, per germline. The CDR3 runs to 18 residues. The V and J ends lost 4 bases and 0 bases, in that order; junction bases with no gene match: 5. CDR3 bases: TGTGCCAGCAGTGGGACTAGCGGGGGTTTCGCGAACACCGGGGAGCTGTTTTTT. Protein product: CASSGTSGGFANTGELFF.

The J gene is TRBJ2-1, the V gene TRBV9, with D unresolved. The CDR3 contains 16 residues. The germline V gene encodes CDR1 SGDLS and CDR2 YYNGEE. Trimming removed 3 bases at V and 6 bases at J, with 19 bases between. In DNA form, the CDR3 reads TGTGCCAGCAGCGACCCACCTCGGAAATCGGGCAATGAGCAGTTCTTC. It encodes CASSDPPRKSGNEQFF.

J is TRBJ2-5 and V is TRBV30; possibly TRBD1 or TRBD2 for D (5 bases each). CDR1 and CDR2 (germline): GTSNPN, SVGIG (reference sequence). V was pared by 5 bases and J by 1 base, with 14 bases between. The CDR3 has 14 residues. The CDR3 sequence: CAWEGLWGQETQYF. CDR3 nucleotide sequence: TGTGCCTGGGAGGGGCTTTGGGGCCAAGAGACCCAGTACTTC.

This clone was detected only a few times. J is TRBJ1-2 and V is TRBV13; the D gene is possibly TRBD1 (6 bases). The V gene lost 2 bases and the J gene lost 3 bases, with 7 bases spanning the gap. This CDR3 is built from 13 residues. CDR1 PRHDT and CDR2 FYEKMQ come from the germline V gene (reference sequence). The CDR3 spells CASSLYRDYGYTF. DNA for the CDR3: TGTGCCAGCAGCTTATACAGGGACTATGGCTACACCTTC.

The chain couples TRBV19 to TRBJ1-1; D is unclear. V was pared by 0 bases and J by 1 base, with 3 bases between. The CDR3 loop spans 13 amino acids. Germline values: CDR1 LNHDA, CDR2 SQIVND (reference sequence). The CDR3 coding sequence is TGTGCCAGTAGTATAGAACAGAACACTGAAGCTTTCTTT. It translates to CASSIEQNTEAFF. Variable domain in full (rest from reference TRBV19 and TRBJ1-1): DGGITQSPKYLFRKEGQNVTLSCEQNLNHDAMYWYRQDPGQGLRLIYYSQIVNDFQKGDIAEGYSVSREKKESFPLTVTSAQKNPTAFYLCASSIEQNTEAFFGQGTRLTVV.

V usage is TRBV18 and J usage is TRBJ1-1, with D perhaps TRBD1 (5 bases). This CDR3 has 15 residues. The germline V and J ends were trimmed by 3 bases and 3 bases, with 14 bases remaining between them. The V gene's germline CDR1 is KGHSH and CDR2 LQKENI. DNA of the CDR3: TGTGCCAGCTCACCGGACCAGGGTGTGGACACTGAAGCTTTCTTT. It encodes CASSPDQGVDTEAFF.

The chain employs TRBV7-9 and TRBJ2-2; D is possibly TRBD1 (6 bases). CDR1 SEHNR and CDR2 FQNEAQ come from the germline V gene (reference sequence). The CDR3 extends over 16 amino acids. V lost 4 bases and J lost 3, with 15 bases in between. DNA for the CDR3: TGTGCCAGCAGCTCGTTAATGGACAGTTACACCGGGGAGCTGTTTTTT. Its translation is CASSSLMDSYTGELFF.